Following are 27 T cell receptor beta chains from one sample sequenced in a study of T cell repertoires in cytomegalovirus infection. MiXCR, run by TCRdb on the reads, gives a single entry per CDR3 protein. Among some 900,000 distinct CDR3 sequences listed, 30% to 35% were seen once. These receptors' antigens are unknown. Sample: cultured CD8+ T cells from PBMCs, taken from culture after CMV antigen stimulation. The receptors were sampled from a human donor in good health (CMV status not recorded). Some clones in this sample may be carry-over from other donors' samples.

This clonotype has at least ten counts. J is TRBJ2-2 and V is TRBV7-2; 11 bases match TRBD2. This CDR3 has 18 amino acids. Unmatched junction bases numbered 11, after V lost 5 bases and J lost 3 bases. CDR1 is SGHTA, CDR2 FQGNSA, per germline. The CDR3 bases are TGTGCCAGCAGCCTGGGACTAGCGGACCCCCGGGACACCGGGGAGCTGTTTTTT. Protein: CASSLGLADPRDTGELFF.

In this sample, this clonotype turned up a few times. J is TRBJ2-3 and V is TRBV11-1; 7 bases match TRBD2. The CDR3 sequence is 20 residues long. The V gene end was trimmed by 3 bases and the J gene end by 0 bases; junction bases not matched to a gene: 18. Germline values: CDR1 SGHAT, CDR2 FQDESV (reference sequence). As DNA, the CDR3 is TGTGCCAGCAGCTTTTCTTATGGCGGGGGAGAGCTGCCTAGCACAGATACGCAGTATTTT. This translates into CASSFSYGGGELPSTDTQYF.

J is TRBJ1-1 and V is TRBV19, with 10 bases fitting TRBD1. Germline loops: CDR1 LNHDA, CDR2 SQIVND (reference sequence). The CDR3 consists of 13 residues. The J segment lost 6 bases and the V segment lost 10 bases, leaving 8 bases of the junction unmatched. The CDR3 coding sequence is TGTGCCACCCTGGACAGGGGGTGGGCTGAAGCTTTCTTT. This gives the protein CATLDRGWAEAFF.

This clonotype came up a few times. The chain is built from TRBV6-1 and TRBJ2-1, with a weak D call TRBD2 (5 bases). Looked up from germline, CDR1 is MNHNS and CDR2 is SASEGT. The CDR3 consists of 13 residues. The V gene lost 7 bases and the J gene lost 4 bases, with 11 bases spanning the gap. Written as DNA, the CDR3 is TGTGCCAGCAACGGGGTAGGGTACAATGAGCAGTTCTTC. Protein product: CASNGVGYNEQFF.

The sample holds many counts of this clonotype. The chain has TRBV12-3 or TRBV12-4 and TRBJ2-3; TRBD2 might be the D (6 bases). Deletions cut 3 bases from V and 0 bases from J, with 10 bases between. The CDR3 has 15 residues. The CDR3 loop is CASSFGGASTDTQYF. The CDR3 region has the DNA TGTGCCAGCAGTTTCGGGGGTGCTAGCACAGATACGCAGTATTTT.

As regards this clonotype: The junction and the germline gene differ at one end; a read error may be behind it. This chain uses TRBV2 with TRBJ1-4; D gene unclear. Germline V gene data show CDR1 as SNHLY and CDR2 as FYNNEI. CDR3 length equals 13 residues. This CDR3 is CTSEGGANEKLFF. DNA for the CDR3: TGTACCAGCGAGGGTGGGGCTAATGAAAAACTGTTTTTT.

V is TRBV11-2 and J is TRBJ1-3; D is ambiguous. V gave up 0 bases and J gave up 7 bases, with 7 bases separating them. The CDR3 runs to 13 residues. Germline V lookup: CDR1 SGHAT, CDR2 FQNNGV. The CDR3 nucleotides read TGTGCCAGCAGCTTAGATCGCGTGAACACCATATATTTT. It specifies CASSLDRVNTIYF.

The chain carries TRBV6-2 or TRBV6-3 and TRBJ1-6; 7 bases fit TRBD1. The CDR3 covers 15 residues. V gave up 2 bases and J gave up 5 bases; unmatched junction bases: 3. Per germline, CDR1 MNHEY and CDR2 SVGEGT. The DNA of the CDR3 is TGTGCCAGCAGTTACCCGGGACAGAATAATTCACCCCTCCACTTT. Translating gives CASSYPGQNNSPLHF.

The V call is TRBV4-1, the J call TRBJ2-4; 8 bases align to TRBD2. The CDR3 contains 14 residues. The junction had 7 bases not matched to a gene; V was cut back by 4 bases and J by 8 bases. Germline CDR1 MGHRA, CDR2 YSYEKL. The CDR3 nucleotides read TGCGCCAGCAGCCTTAGCGGGGAGGCGGACATTCAGTACTTC. This sequence encodes CASSLSGEADIQYF.

The chain employs TRBV15 and TRBJ2-1; D remains ambiguous. This CDR3 comprises 14 residues. V lost 6 bases and J lost 6, with 15 bases in between. CDR1 is LNHNV, CDR2 YYDKDF, per germline (reference sequence). CDR3 residues: CATRAGFGVNEQFF. The CDR3 bases are TGTGCCACCAGAGCTGGGTTTGGGGTCAATGAGCAGTTCTTC.

This clonotype was recorded many times. V gene TRBV19 combines with J gene TRBJ1-2; tentatively, D is TRBD1 (5 bases). The V end was cut by 5 bases, the J end by 2 bases, with 12 bases between. Germline-derived CDR1 and CDR2 are LNHDA and SQIVND (reference sequence). The CDR3 runs to 14 residues. The CDR3 here is CASSLPTENYGYTF. CDR3 in DNA: TGTGCCAGTAGTCTACCGACAGAAAACTATGGCTACACCTTC.

This clonotype was detected many times. V gene TRBV7-2 combines with J gene TRBJ2-5, with TRBD1 as a possible D gene (6 bases). This CDR3 is built from 17 residues. From germline, CDR1 is SGHTA and CDR2 FQGNSA. Trimming removed 1 base from V and 3 bases from J, with 18 bases in between. The CDR3 spells CASSLVIATGTKETQYF. The CDR3, as DNA: TGTGCCAGCAGCTTAGTGATAGCAACCGGGACAAAAGAGACCCAGTACTTC.

This rearrangement joins TRBV11-2 to TRBJ2-7; D gene uncertain. CDR3 length: 14 residues. The germline CDR1 and CDR2 sequences are SGHAT and FQNNGV. V was pared by 1 base and J by 3 bases, with 10 bases between. The CDR3 sequence: CASSLAAGGYEQYV. The CDR3 bases are TGTGCCAGCAGCTTAGCGGCAGGTGGCTACGAGCAGTACGTC.

This chain uses TRBV5-4 with TRBJ2-3; D gene ambiguous. The CDR3 has 15 residues. With 4 bases removed from V and 3 bases from J, the gap between germline ends came to 15 bases. CDR1 is SGHNT and CDR2 is YYREEE in the germline V gene (reference sequence). In nucleotides, the CDR3 is TGTGCCAGCAGCCTGTTTGGAGACCCTACAGATACGCAGTATTTT. It specifies CASSLFGDPTDTQYF.

This clonotype was counted between two and nine times. V gene TRBV5-8 combines with J gene TRBJ1-5; weak D call: TRBD1 (5 bases). V was pared by 1 base and J by 0 bases, with 23 bases between. This CDR3 has 20 amino acids. Germline-derived CDR1 and CDR2 are SGHTS and YDEGEE. Written as DNA, the CDR3 is TGTGCCAGCAGCTTGCTCTACCGGACATATGATTATAATAGCAATCAGCCCCAGCATTTT. Translating it yields CASSLLYRTYDYNSNQPQHF.

In its sample, this clonotype was seen many times. This chain connects TRBV27 to TRBJ1-5; D call uncertain. Germline-derived CDR1 and CDR2 are MNHEY and SMNVEV (reference sequence). Trimming shortened V by 6 bases and J by 7 bases, and 16 bases separated the two germline ends. This CDR3 is 14 amino acids long. CDR3: CASSPDWAGQPQHF. The CDR3 DNA follows: TGTGCCAGCAGCCCGGACTGGGCCGGGCAGCCCCAGCATTTT.

The chain recombines TRBV7-3 with TRBJ1-2; D remains unclear. Trimming removed 3 bases at V and 0 bases at J, with 5 bases between. The CDR3 totals 13 residues. Germline-derived CDR1 and CDR2 are SGHTA and FQGTGA. The CDR3: CASSFTSNYGYTF. The DNA for the CDR3 is TGTGCCAGCAGCTTTACATCTAACTATGGCTACACCTTC.

This clonotype was seen a few times. V is TRBV6-5 and J is TRBJ2-7, with D perhaps matching TRBD1 (5 bases). The CDR3 is 14 amino acids. V lost 6 bases, J lost 0 bases, and 12 bases lay in between. Germline V gene sequence: CDR1 MNHEY, CDR2 SVGAGI. For the CDR3, the DNA is TGTGCCAGCAGGTCGACAGCGAGCTCCTACGAGCAGTACGTC. Residues: CASRSTASSYEQYV.

Points on this clonotype: The junction departs from germline at one end; a sequencing error may be responsible. The chain uses TRBV7-7 and TRBJ2-5; D may be TRBD1 (5 bases). Germline-derived CDR1 and CDR2 are SSHAT and FNYEAQ (reference sequence). The CDR3 consists of 14 residues. The CDR3 is CASSLSLGRETQYF. DNA of the CDR3: TGTGCTAGCAGCTTAAGTCTGGGGCGGGAGACCCAGTACTTC.

The table lists this clonotype with a few counts. The chain has TRBV12-5 and TRBJ1-1; weak D call: TRBD1 (5 bases). Between the trimmed V and J ends, which lost 7 bases and 0 bases, there was a span of 15 bases. Per germline, CDR1 LGHNT and CDR2 FRNRAP. CDR3 length: 15 residues. In DNA, the CDR3 is TGTGCTAGTGCTTACGGGGGATCCATGAACACTGAAGCTTTCTTT. It encodes CASAYGGSMNTEAFF.

The gene calls are TRBV10-3 and TRBJ1-2; D uncertain. Trimming took off 0 bases at V and 0 bases at J, with 17 bases between the two ends. CDR1 and CDR2 from the germline V gene are ENHRY and SYGVKD. This CDR3 has 18 residues. The CDR3 spells CAISESIGSLLANYGYTF. In DNA, the CDR3 is TGTGCCATCAGTGAGTCGATTGGCAGCCTACTAGCTAACTATGGCTACACCTTC.

V usage is TRBV10-3 and J usage is TRBJ2-3; D unclear. Trimming took 0 bases from V and 4 from J, leaving 11 bases between them. Germline CDR1 reads ENHRY; CDR2 reads SYGVKD. This CDR3 spans 15 amino acids. The chain's CDR3 is CAISESSASADTQYF. The CDR3 nucleotides read TGTGCCATCAGTGAGTCAAGCGCGAGCGCAGATACGCAGTATTTT.

V usage is TRBV7-6 and J usage is TRBJ2-1; 7 nucleotides align to TRBD1. This CDR3 is built from 15 residues. Germline V CDR1 and CDR2: SGHVS, FNYEAQ. The junction had 2 bases not matched to a gene; V was cut back by 1 base and J by 2 bases. The CDR3 protein is CASSLEGATYNEQFF. The DNA for the CDR3 is TGTGCCAGCAGCTTAGAGGGGGCAACCTACAATGAGCAGTTCTTC.

In this sample, this clonotype turned up many times. The chain uses TRBV23-1 and TRBJ1-2; D not certain. TRBV23-1 is designated an ORF whose function remains uncertain. CDR3 size: 11 residues. V was clipped by 11 bases and J by 2 bases, with 9 bases between them. CDR3 in amino acids: CAGGQNYGYTF. The CDR3 coding sequence is TGCGCCGGCGGGCAGAACTATGGCTACACCTTC.

The V and J genes are TRBV25-1 and TRBJ2-3; weak D call: TRBD2 (5 bases). Germline V lookup: CDR1 MGHDK, CDR2 SYGVNS. The V end lost 0 bases, the J end lost 5 bases, and 9 bases lay between the germline ends. The CDR3 is 14 amino acids. DNA of the CDR3: TGTGCCAGCAGTGAATATGGGAGTGTAGATACGCAGTATTTT. Its protein product is CASSEYGSVDTQYF.

There are many counts of this clonotype. This chain joins TRBV6-1 and TRBJ1-1; no clear D. The V end was cut by 8 bases, the J end by 0 bases, with 19 bases between. This CDR3 has 16 residues. The germline V gene has CDR1 MNHNS and CDR2 SASEGT. The chain's CDR3 is CASPSFGERMNTEAFF. CDR3 nucleotide sequence: TGTGCCAGCCCCTCCTTTGGAGAAAGAATGAACACTGAAGCTTTCTTT.

This clonotype was counted a few times. This chain uses TRBV12-3 or TRBV12-4 with TRBJ1-2; tentatively, D is TRBD1 (5 bases). This CDR3 is built from 15 residues. The ends were cut back, 4 bases at V and 1 base at J, with 13 bases in the middle. CDR3 bases: TGTGCCAGCAGTTATCAGGGATACGTTAACTATGGCTACACCTTC. Translation gives CASSYQGYVNYGYTF.